The clone carrying this T cell receptor beta chain was recorded a few times. Antigen specificity is unknown. This sample was taken from a study of regulatory T cells in long-lasting Graves disease. Study-level findings and limits: Persistent disease was characterized by preferential usage of TRBV28, TRBJ1-2 and TRBJ2-5.

Deletions cut 0 bases from V and 3 bases from J, with 8 bases between. The CDR3 is 15 amino acids. The V gene's germline CDR1 is LNHNV and CDR2 YYDKDF (reference sequence). HTBI primers from iRepertoire and Arm-PCR of CDR3 regions yielded the TCR beta libraries. Each CDR3 protein is one row after TCRdb ran MiXCR on the multiplex PCR reads. The sample has about 460,000 distinct CDR3 sequences, 20% to 25% seen once; the top ten hold around 14%. Stated time point: persistent/refractory GD, antithyroid drugs over 5 years with positive TRAb. With RNA extracted from PBMCs as input, the TCR library was made.

The V and J genes are TRBV15 and TRBJ1-4; D is unresolved. The clonotype originates from a female donor with Graves disease. The sequenced sample was peripheral blood mononuclear cells (PBMCs), obtained when the disease was refractory, from a patient treated with antithyroid drugs. Written as DNA, the CDR3 is TGTGCCACCAGCAGAGATCCGCAAGCTAATGAAAAACTGTTTTTT. This codes for CATSRDPQANEKLFF. Combining the CDR3 with reference TRBV15 and TRBJ1-4 gives the whole variable domain DAMVIQNPRYQVTQFGKPVTLSCSQTLNHNVMYWYQQKSSQAPKLLFHYYDKDFNNEADTPDNFQSRRPNTSFCFLDIRSPGLGDTAMYLCATSRDPQANEKLFFGSGTQLSVL.